Sequencing of this TCR beta chain was carried out in a study of blood T cell repertoires in COVID-19. About the study: PBMCs, B-cell-depleted T cells, or T cells provided the cDNA or gDNA that made up the material.

Per the germline V gene, CDR1 is SGDLS and CDR2 is YYNGEE. The CDR3 is 17 amino acids. The J segment lost 8 bases and the V segment lost 2 bases, leaving 7 bases of the junction unmatched. Methods used by the authors: Using reference gene primer amplification, nucleated cell counts were estimated. This table comes from immunoSEQ multiplex PCR, and its TCRdb copy is limited to in-frame clones, with some not included. That table furnishes V, J and clone size, whereas the DNA furnished D and trimming. The sample lists 95,000 to 150,000 clones, 75% to 90% occurring once. The V gene is TRBV9, the J gene TRBJ2-1; 16 nucleotides agree with TRBD2. The sequence was collected from a man aged 65 to 79 with active or convalescent COVID-19. Sequenced sample: peripheral blood. The chain's CDR3 is CASSVFPGLAGGDEQFF. DNA for the CDR3: TGTGCCAGCAGCGTTTTCCCGGGACTAGCGGGAGGGGATGAGCAGTTCTTC.